Listed here are 20 T cell receptor beta chains from one sample, sequenced in a study of CD8+CD57+ T cells in acquired aplastic anemia. CDR3 and TCR beta VDJ profiling relied on genomic DNA as the template. TCRdb ran MiXCR on the reads and lists one entry per CDR3 protein. The table includes approximately 190,000 distinct CDR3 sequences, around 66% detected once. The source material was sorted CD4+, CD8+, or CD8+CD57+ T cells (not recorded which) from PBMCs. These receptors originate from a human donor with severe aplastic anemia or a healthy control (not recorded which).

As for this clonotype: The junction and the germline gene differ at one end; a read error may be behind it. V gene TRBV10-1 combines with J gene TRBJ2-1; 12 bases are shared with TRBD2. From germline, CDR1 is WNHNN and CDR2 SYGVQD (reference sequence). The CDR3 consists of 15 residues. The CDR3 DNA follows: TGTGCCAGCAGTGAATGGACTAGCGGGATCTATGAGCAGTTCTTC. This codes for CASSEWTSGIYEQFF.

Here the CDR3 DNA reads TGCAGTGCCAGTTCCGGGACAGGGGGCAATGAGCAGTTCTTC. This codes for CSASSGTGGNEQFF. The V gene is TRBV20-1, the J gene TRBJ2-1; 11 bases fit TRBD1. The CDR3 has 14 residues. Germline trimming cut 6 bases from V and 6 bases from J; bases unmatched to any gene: 7. Germline loops: CDR1 DFQATT, CDR2 SNEGSKA (reference sequence).

V is TRBV7-8 and J is TRBJ2-5, with TRBD2 matching over 11 bases. V shed 3 bases and J 5 bases; nucleotides not matched to a gene: 8. This CDR3 contains 16 residues. Germline CDR1 and CDR2: SGHVS and FQNEAQ. The CDR3 region has the DNA TGTGCCAGCAGCTTCCTAGCGGGGGGTTACGAGGAGACCCAGTACTTC. The encoded protein is CASSFLAGGYEETQYF.

J is TRBJ2-7 and V is TRBV2; tentative D call: TRBD1 (6 bases). The CDR3 extends over 15 amino acids. Germline V gene lookup returns CDR1 SNHLY and CDR2 FYNNEI. V was cut by 3 bases and J by 7 bases, with 19 bases left in between. CDR3 sequence: CASSDTVEGHQEQYF. The CDR3 coding sequence is TGTGCCAGCAGTGACACTGTTGAGGGACATCAAGAGCAGTACTTC. The full variable domain, in which reference TRBV2 and TRBJ2-7 provide the parts outside the CDR3, is EPEVTQTPSHQVTQMGQEVILRCVPISNHLYFYWYRQILGQKVEFLVSFYNNEISEKSEIFDDQFSVERPDGSNFTLKIRSTKLEDSAMYFCASSDTVEGHQEQYFGPGTRLTVT.

The table lists this clonotype with many counts. The J gene is TRBJ2-3, the V gene TRBV11-2; D is ambiguous. CDR1 and CDR2 (germline): SGHAT, FQNNGV. The ends were cut back, 3 bases at V and 7 bases at J, with 11 bases in the middle. CDR3 length: 13 residues. The CDR3 DNA reads TGTGCCAGCAGCTTTGGCCACGGGTATACGCAGTATTTT. This translates into CASSFGHGYTQYF.

The J gene is TRBJ2-7, the V gene TRBV4-1, with TRBD1 matching over 8 bases. This CDR3 has 15 amino acids. Germline CDR1 and CDR2: MGHRA and YSYEKL. V was pared by 4 bases and J by 2 bases, with 7 bases of the junction left unmatched. The CDR3 bases are TGCGCCAGCAGCCGACCCGGGACAGGCGCCTACGAGCAGTACTTC. It encodes CASSRPGTGAYEQYF.

The chain combines TRBV9 with TRBJ2-7; the match to TRBD2 covers 9 bases. V was pared by 0 bases and J by 9 bases, with 10 bases of the junction left unmatched. Germline V CDR1 and CDR2: SGDLS, YYNGEE. The CDR3 has 15 residues. The chain's CDR3 is CASSVGLAVSAGQYF. The CDR3 nucleotides are TGTGCCAGCAGCGTAGGACTAGCGGTTTCTGCGGGGCAGTACTTC.

This clonotype was counted ten times or more. The chain joins TRBV9 to TRBJ2-1, with 10 bases aligning to TRBD2. J was trimmed by 6 bases and V by 0 bases; bases with no gene match: 3. Germline loops: CDR1 SGDLS, CDR2 YYNGEE. CDR3 length: 15 residues. The CDR3 DNA reads as TGTGCCAGCAGCGTAGCTAGCGGGGGCCCCAATGAGCAGTTCTTC. Encoded protein: CASSVASGGPNEQFF.

This sequence joins TRBV19 and TRBJ1-2; TRBD1 matches at 9 bases. CDR1 LNHDA and CDR2 SQIVND come from the germline V gene (reference sequence). The CDR3 is 13 residues long. Trimming removed 6 bases from V and 12 bases from J; junction bases left unmatched: 11. The CDR3 nucleotides read TGTGCCAGTAGCCCCTTCCCGGGACAGGGCAACACCTTC. Translation: CASSPFPGQGNTF.

CDR3 region: CSADNTGRSNTEAFF. The CDR3 DNA sequence: TGCAGTGCTGATAATACCGGACGTTCAAACACTGAAGCTTTCTTT. This rearrangement joins TRBV20-1 to TRBJ1-1; unclear D gene. CDR1 is DFQATT, CDR2 SNEGSKA, per germline (reference sequence). The CDR3 is 15 amino acids. The V and J ends lost 5 bases and 2 bases respectively, with 18 bases between them.

CDR3 coding DNA: TGTGCCAGCATGGGACAGACGAGTTATCAGCCCCAGCATTTT. Encoded protein: CASMGQTSYQPQHF. The chain employs TRBV2 and TRBJ1-5; 7 bases are shared with TRBD1. The V segment lost 7 bases and the J segment 5 bases; nucleotides outside the gene matches: 8. CDR1 is SNHLY, CDR2 FYNNEI, per germline. This CDR3 region has 14 residues.

This clonotype was counted once. The chain recombines TRBV10-3 with TRBJ1-4; 7 bases are shared with TRBD1. The CDR3 sequence is 16 residues long. CDR1 is ENHRY, CDR2 SYGVKD, per germline. V shed 6 bases and J 5 bases; nucleotides not matched to a gene: 12. CDR3 bases: TGTGCCATCAGCCTTATACCGGGACAGATAAATGAAAAACTGTTTTTT. Encoded protein: CAISLIPGQINEKLFF.

The rearrangement uses TRBV20-1 and TRBJ2-5; TRBD2 aligns across 12 bases. From germline, CDR1 is DFQATT and CDR2 SNEGSKA (reference sequence). The CDR3 has 16 amino acids. The ends lost 2 bases at V and 5 bases at J; junction bases unmatched: 9. This CDR3 reads CSARSSSGGARETQYF. The CDR3 bases are TGCAGTGCTAGATCATCTAGCGGGGGGGCCCGGGAGACCCAGTACTTC.

The chain has TRBV19 and TRBJ2-7, with TRBD2 matching 13 bases. V dropped 5 bases and J dropped 7; count of bases not matched to a gene: 8. CDR3 length equals 15 residues. Germline V gene data show CDR1 as LNHDA and CDR2 as SQIVND (reference sequence). The CDR3 nucleotides read TGTGCCAGTAGTCGTACGGGACTAGCGGGGCTGGAGCAGTACTTC. This sequence encodes CASSRTGLAGLEQYF.

At least ten counts were recorded for this clonotype. The chain combines TRBV10-3 with TRBJ2-2; D is unclear. CDR1 is ENHRY and CDR2 is SYGVKD in the germline V gene. The CDR3 length is 13 residues. The V end lost 9 bases, the J end lost 2 bases, and 10 bases lay between the germline ends. This CDR3 reads CAMARANTGELFF. In DNA form, the CDR3 reads TGTGCCATGGCCCGGGCTAACACCGGGGAGCTGTTTTTT.

V gene TRBV29-1 combines with J gene TRBJ2-1; no firm D call. This CDR3 contains 13 residues. Germline loops: CDR1 SQVTM, CDR2 ANQGSEA. Trimming removed 4 bases at V and 0 bases at J, with 7 bases between. The CDR3 loop reads CSVVLNSYNEQFF. The CDR3, as DNA: TGCAGCGTTGTTCTGAACTCCTACAATGAGCAGTTCTTC.

V gene TRBV12-3 or TRBV12-4 combines with J gene TRBJ2-5; possible D gene TRBD1, 5 bases. The CDR3 contains 16 residues. Trimming stripped 0 bases from V and 5 bases from J, with 16 bases between. In DNA form, the CDR3 reads TGTGCCAGCAGTTTAGCGACCAGGGCCCTAGGGGAGACCCAGTACTTC. It codes for CASSLATRALGETQYF.

The gene calls are TRBV25-1 and TRBJ2-3, with no clear D. V shed 4 bases and J shed 2 bases, with 7 bases lying between them. Germline V gene sequence: CDR1 MGHDK, CDR2 SYGVNS. The CDR3 consists of 13 residues. In DNA form, the CDR3 reads TGTGCCAGCAGTGTCGGGCTCACAGATACGCAGTATTTT. It yields the protein CASSVGLTDTQYF.

V gene TRBV29-1 combines with J gene TRBJ2-4, with D perhaps TRBD1 (6 bases). V shed 3 bases and J shed 6 bases, with 12 bases lying between them. This CDR3 region has 13 residues. Germline V gene data show CDR1 as SQVTM and CDR2 as ANQGSEA. The CDR3 sequence: CSVDGQGINIQYF. The DNA of the CDR3 is TGCAGCGTTGACGGTCAGGGGATAAACATTCAGTACTTC.

This chain links TRBV29-1 with TRBJ2-1; TRBD2 agrees at 7 bases. In germline, CDR1 is SQVTM, CDR2 ANQGSEA. The length of the CDR3 is 14 residues. The trim removed 6 bases at V and 6 bases at J, leaving 11 bases unmatched. In DNA, the CDR3 is TGCAGCGTGGTAACTAGCGACCGCGGCAATGAGCAGTTCTTC. This codes for CSVVTSDRGNEQFF.